This passage covers 8 T cell receptor beta chains from one sample sequenced in a study of blood T cell repertoires in COVID-19. Generated by immunoSEQ multiplex PCR, the TCRdb table keeps only in-frame clones and is missing some. The sample yields fewer than 350,000 clones, approximately 90% seen once. Sequencing was performed on PBMCs or T cells enriched from blood (not recorded which). The receptors derive from a man between 35 and 55 years old who had been exposed to COVID-19.

The V gene is TRBV7-9, the J gene TRBJ2-2; D possibly corresponds to TRBD1 (6 bases). The CDR3 consists of 16 residues. Germline-derived CDR1 and CDR2 are SEHNR and FQNEAQ (reference sequence). The V and J ends lost 4 bases and 3 bases respectively, with 15 bases between them. CDR3 sequence: CASSSRQDRYTGELFF. In DNA, the CDR3 is TGTGCCAGCAGCTCAAGACAGGACAGATACACCGGGGAGCTGTTTTTT.

The rearrangement uses TRBV19 and TRBJ2-7; D unclear. Trimming stripped 5 bases from V and 2 bases from J, with 10 bases between. In germline, CDR1 is LNHDA, CDR2 SQIVND (reference sequence). CDR3 size: 13 residues. The CDR3 DNA is TGTGCCAGTAGTTCTGCCGGTGCCTACGAGCAGTACTTC. Amino acid sequence: CASSSAGAYEQYF.

The J gene is TRBJ1-2, the V gene TRBV5-4; 11 bases match TRBD1. V was clipped by 3 bases and J by 3 bases; unmatched bases: 7. Germline values: CDR1 SGHNT, CDR2 YYREEE (reference sequence). CDR3 length: 16 residues. CDR3 in DNA: TGTGCCAGCAGCTGGCCAACGGGACAGGGGGACTATGGCTACACCTTC. This sequence encodes CASSWPTGQGDYGYTF.

This clone was found a few times. The chain joins TRBV7-9 to TRBJ2-7; D is perhaps TRBD1 (5 bases). Germline CDR1 SEHNR, CDR2 FQNEAQ (reference sequence). V was shortened by 7 bases and J by 0 bases, with 10 bases between the two germline ends. The CDR3 totals 13 residues. CDR3 protein: CASTGQNSYEQYF. For the CDR3, the DNA is TGTGCCAGCACAGGACAAAACTCCTACGAGCAGTACTTC.

The V call is TRBV7-3, the J call TRBJ2-1; D remains unclear. CDR3 size: 13 residues. V lost 3 bases and J 4 bases, leaving 7 bases between the germline ends. CDR1 is SGHTA and CDR2 is FQGTGA in the germline V gene. The CDR3 DNA sequence: TGTGCCAGCAGCTTCACGGGTTACAATGAGCAGTTCTTC. As protein: CASSFTGYNEQFF. Full variable domain (missing parts from reference TRBV7-3 and TRBJ2-1): GAGVSQTPSNKVTEKGKYVELRCDPISGHTALYWYRQSLGQGPEFLIYFQGTGAADDSGLPNDRFFAVRPEGSVSTLKIQRTERGDSAVYLCASSFTGYNEQFFGPGTRLTVL.

The chain recombines TRBV30 with TRBJ2-7, with D possibly matching TRBD2 (5 bases). The CDR3 spans 14 residues. Germline V gene lookup returns CDR1 GTSNPN and CDR2 SVGIG (reference sequence). The ends were cut back, 2 bases at V and 0 bases at J, with 11 bases in the middle. The DNA of the CDR3 is TGTGCCTGGAGTCGAAGCGGCCTCTCCTACGAGCAGTACTTC. Translation: CAWSRSGLSYEQYF.

V usage is TRBV7-2 and J usage is TRBJ1-5; 9 nucleotides agree with TRBD1. Germline lookup yields CDR1 SGHTA and CDR2 FQGNSA. The CDR3 is 15 residues long. The ends lost 2 bases at V and 4 bases at J; junction bases unmatched: 3. CDR3 sequence reads: CASSLTGTGNQPQHF. CDR3 in DNA: TGTGCCAGCAGCTTAACCGGGACAGGGAATCAGCCCCAGCATTTT.

The chain recombines TRBV12-5 with TRBJ1-2; 7 bases are a match to TRBD1. Germline V gives CDR1 LGHNT, CDR2 FRNRAP. The V and J ends lost 6 bases and 10 bases, in that order; junction bases with no gene match: 11. This CDR3 comprises 13 residues. The CDR3 DNA sequence: TGTGCTAGTGGGCTCCCGGGACAGTTGCACTACACCTTC. The encoded protein is CASGLPGQLHYTF.